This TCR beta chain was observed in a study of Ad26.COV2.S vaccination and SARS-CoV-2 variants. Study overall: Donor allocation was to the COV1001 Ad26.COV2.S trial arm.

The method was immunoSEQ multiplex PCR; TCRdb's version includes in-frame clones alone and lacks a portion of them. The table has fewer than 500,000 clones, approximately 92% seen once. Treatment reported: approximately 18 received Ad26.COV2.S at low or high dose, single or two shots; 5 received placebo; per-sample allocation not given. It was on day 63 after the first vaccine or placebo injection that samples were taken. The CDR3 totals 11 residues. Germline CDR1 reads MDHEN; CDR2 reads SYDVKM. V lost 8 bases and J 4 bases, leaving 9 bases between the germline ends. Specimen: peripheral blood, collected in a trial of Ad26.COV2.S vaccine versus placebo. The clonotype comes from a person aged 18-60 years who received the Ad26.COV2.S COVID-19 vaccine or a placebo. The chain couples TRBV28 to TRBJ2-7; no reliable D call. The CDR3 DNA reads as TGTGCCAGCGGGCAAGCGTACGAGCAGTACGTC. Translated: CASGQAYEQYV.